This entry lists 14 T cell receptor beta chains sequenced from one sample in a study of blood T cell repertoires in COVID-19. The repertoire was sequenced with immunoSEQ multiplex PCR; TCRdb's copy has only in-frame clones and lacks some. The sample lists about 200,000 clones; about three quarters were seen once. Material: peripheral blood. Receptors were obtained from a woman aged 70-85 years with acute or convalescent COVID-19.

A single count supports this clone. The rearrangement uses TRBV5-1 and TRBJ1-5; D unresolved. The CDR3 runs 19 residues. CDR1 and CDR2 from the germline V gene are SGHRS and YFSETQ. Trimming shortened V by 0 bases and J by 1 base, and 20 bases separated the two germline ends. The CDR3, as DNA: TGCGCCAGCAGCTTGGTTTTCGGGTTGACCAATTCGAGCAATCAGCCCCAGCATTTT. Amino acid sequence: CASSLVFGLTNSSNQPQHF.

V usage is TRBV30 and J usage is TRBJ1-2; tentatively, D is TRBD1 (5 bases). The CDR3 has 13 amino acids. The V end lost 0 bases, the J end lost 6 bases, and 11 bases lay between the germline ends. Germline V lookup: CDR1 GTSNPN, CDR2 SVGIG (reference sequence). CDR3 sequence: CAWSVLQGDGYTF. CDR3 nucleotides: TGTGCCTGGAGTGTTCTCCAGGGCGATGGCTACACCTTC.

This clone occurred a few times. The gene calls are TRBV2 and TRBJ2-2; 11 bases are a match to TRBD1. This CDR3 is built from 15 residues. With 5 bases clipped from V and 5 bases from J, the junction kept 4 bases outside the gene matches. The V gene's germline CDR1 is SNHLY and CDR2 FYNNEI. CDR3 coding DNA: TGTGCCAGCAGTACCCGGGACAGGGGGACCGGGGAGCTGTTTTTT. Protein: CASSTRDRGTGELFF. Using reference TRBV2 and TRBJ2-2 for the parts outside the CDR3, the full variable domain is EPEVTQTPSHQVTQMGQEVILRCVPISNHLYFYWYRQILGQKVEFLVSFYNNEISEKSEIFDDQFSVERPDGSNFTLKIRSTKLEDSAMYFCASSTRDRGTGELFFGEGSRLTVL.

The rearrangement uses TRBV5-1 and TRBJ2-6; a weak D match, TRBD1 (5 bases). Germline V gene sequence: CDR1 SGHRS, CDR2 YFSETQ. The CDR3 is made up of 18 amino acids. Trimming shortened V by 2 bases and J by 0 bases, and 15 bases separated the two germline ends. The CDR3 coding sequence is TGCGCCAGCAGCTTCCCTGACAGCTACATCTCTGGGGCCAACGTCCTGACTTTC. Protein product: CASSFPDSYISGANVLTF.

This clone was detected only a few times. The J gene is TRBJ2-7, the V gene TRBV10-3; TRBD2 matches at 13 bases. Germline CDR1 and CDR2: ENHRY and SYGVKD. J was trimmed by 0 bases and V by 4 bases; bases with no gene match: 3. The CDR3 spans 16 residues. DNA for the CDR3: TGTGCCATCAGTGGAGGACTAGCGGGAGACTCCTACGAGCAGTACTTC. The encoded protein is CAISGGLAGDSYEQYF.

V and J are TRBV19 and TRBJ1-5; D not resolved. Germline-derived CDR1 and CDR2 are LNHDA and SQIVND (reference sequence). The length of the CDR3 is 15 residues. Trimming shortened V by 5 bases and J by 7 bases, and 18 bases separated the two germline ends. The CDR3: CASSLSGNRAQPQHF. The CDR3 bases are TGTGCCAGTAGTCTCTCCGGGAACCGCGCGCAGCCCCAGCATTTT.

The gene calls are TRBV4-2 and TRBJ2-2; 8 nucleotides match TRBD2. Germline V gene sequence: CDR1 LGHNA, CDR2 YNFKEQ. Trimming cost V 7 bases and J 3 bases; bases outside gene matches: 16. The CDR3 has 18 residues. Written as DNA, the CDR3 is TGTGCCAGCACCCCAGGGGTCAGCGGGAGCCCTTACACCGGGGAGCTGTTTTTT. Its translation: CASTPGVSGSPYTGELFF.

The V gene is TRBV28, the J gene TRBJ1-6, with 9 bases matching TRBD1. The CDR3 sequence is 17 residues long. The ends lost 5 bases at V and 10 bases at J; junction bases unmatched: 15. The germline V gene encodes CDR1 MDHEN and CDR2 SYDVKM. This CDR3 is CASSQHPGTGLRSPLHF. The CDR3 region has the DNA TGTGCCAGCAGTCAACATCCTGGGACAGGGCTTAGGTCACCCCTCCACTTT.

This sequence joins TRBV30 and TRBJ2-3; 13 bases align to TRBD2. The CDR3 has 16 residues. Trimming cost V 2 bases and J 3 bases; bases outside gene matches: 5. Germline V gene sequence: CDR1 GTSNPN, CDR2 SVGIG (reference sequence). This chain's CDR3 is CAWSSGLAGITDTQYF. CDR3 coding DNA: TGTGCCTGGAGTTCGGGACTAGCGGGAATAACAGATACGCAGTATTTT.

This clone was recorded only once. V is TRBV28 and J is TRBJ2-4, with TRBD2 identical over 10 bases. After removal of 2 bases from V and 0 bases from J, the junction contained 4 bases not matched to a gene. There are 17 residues in the CDR3. Germline V gene data show CDR1 as MDHEN and CDR2 as SYDVKM. As DNA, the CDR3 is TGTGCCAGCAGTTTAGTCGGGACTAGCGTAGCCAAAAACATTCAGTACTTC. This sequence encodes CASSLVGTSVAKNIQYF.

The chain joins TRBV19 to TRBJ2-5, with 9 bases lining up with TRBD2. CDR1 is LNHDA and CDR2 is SQIVND in the germline V gene (reference sequence). The CDR3 loop spans 15 amino acids. After removal of 5 bases from V and 3 bases from J, the junction contained 7 bases not matched to a gene. The CDR3 bases are TGTGCCAGTAGTGACTCTGCGGGAGGGAAAGAGACCCAGTACTTC. As protein: CASSDSAGGKETQYF.

The chain joins TRBV6-5 to TRBJ2-2; tentatively, D is TRBD1 (6 bases). The CDR3 sequence is 15 residues long. Germline V CDR1 and CDR2: MNHEY, SVGAGI. V lost 2 bases and J 1 base, leaving 8 bases between the germline ends. The CDR3 coding sequence is TGTGCCAGCAGTTACCCGGGACAGAACACCGGGGAGCTGTTTTTT. Residues: CASSYPGQNTGELFF.

This chain uses TRBV28 with TRBJ1-2, with D hard to call. V was pared by 5 bases and J by 4 bases, with 8 bases between. CDR1 and CDR2 (germline): MDHEN, SYDVKM. CDR3 length: 12 amino acids. CDR3 nucleotide sequence: TGTGCCAGCAGTCAGACGGGCTATGGCTACACCTTC. Protein: CASSQTGYGYTF.

The count of this clone is one. The genes are TRBV29-1 and TRBJ1-4; 7 nucleotides match TRBD1. CDR3 length: 16 amino acids. In germline, CDR1 is SQVTM, CDR2 ANQGSEA. Unmatched junction bases numbered 14, after V lost 7 bases and J lost 3 bases. In DNA form, the CDR3 reads TGCAGCGCCCGGACAGGTCCCGGGGGGGCTAATGAAAAACTGTTTTTT. Encoded protein: CSARTGPGGANEKLFF.